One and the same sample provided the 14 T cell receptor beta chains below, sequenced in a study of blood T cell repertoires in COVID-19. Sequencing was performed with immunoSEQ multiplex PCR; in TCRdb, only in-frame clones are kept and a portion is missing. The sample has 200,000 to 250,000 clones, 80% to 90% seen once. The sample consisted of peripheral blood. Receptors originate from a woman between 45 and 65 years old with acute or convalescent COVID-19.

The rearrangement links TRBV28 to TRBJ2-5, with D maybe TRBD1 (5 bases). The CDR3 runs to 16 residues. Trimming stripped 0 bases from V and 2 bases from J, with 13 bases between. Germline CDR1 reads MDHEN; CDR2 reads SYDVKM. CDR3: CASSLWTAQTQETQYF. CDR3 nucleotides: TGTGCCAGCAGTTTATGGACAGCGCAAACTCAAGAGACCCAGTACTTC. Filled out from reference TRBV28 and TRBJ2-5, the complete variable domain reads DVKVTQSSRYLVKRTGEKVFLECVQDMDHENMFWYRQDPGLGLRLIYFSYDVKMKEKGDIPEGYSVSREKKERFSLILESASTNQTSMYLCASSLWTAQTQETQYFGPGTRLLVL.

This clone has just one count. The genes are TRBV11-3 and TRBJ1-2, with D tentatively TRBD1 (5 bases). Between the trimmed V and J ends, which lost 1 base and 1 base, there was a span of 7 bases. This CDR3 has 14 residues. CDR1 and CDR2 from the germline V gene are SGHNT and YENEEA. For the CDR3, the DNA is TGTGCCAGCAGCTTAGGGGACTATAACTATGGCTACACCTTC. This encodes CASSLGDYNYGYTF.

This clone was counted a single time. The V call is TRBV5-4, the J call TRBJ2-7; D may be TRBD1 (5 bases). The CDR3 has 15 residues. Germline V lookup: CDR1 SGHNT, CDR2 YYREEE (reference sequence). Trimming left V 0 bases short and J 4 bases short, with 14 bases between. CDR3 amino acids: CASSLGGSMSYEQYF. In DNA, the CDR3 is TGTGCCAGCAGCTTGGGGGGCAGTATGAGTTACGAGCAGTACTTC.

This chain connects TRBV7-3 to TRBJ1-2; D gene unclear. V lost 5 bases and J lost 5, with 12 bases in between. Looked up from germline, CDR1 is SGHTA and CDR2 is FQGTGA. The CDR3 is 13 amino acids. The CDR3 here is CASSHSPDYGYTF. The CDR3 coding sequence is TGTGCCAGCAGCCATAGCCCAGATTATGGCTACACCTTC.

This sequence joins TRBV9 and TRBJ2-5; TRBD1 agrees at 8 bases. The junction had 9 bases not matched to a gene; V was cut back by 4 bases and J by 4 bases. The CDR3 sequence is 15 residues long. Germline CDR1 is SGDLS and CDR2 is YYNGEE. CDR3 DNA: TGTGCCAGCAGCCCCCAGGGGGCGCCGCGAGAGACCCAGTACTTC. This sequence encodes CASSPQGAPRETQYF.

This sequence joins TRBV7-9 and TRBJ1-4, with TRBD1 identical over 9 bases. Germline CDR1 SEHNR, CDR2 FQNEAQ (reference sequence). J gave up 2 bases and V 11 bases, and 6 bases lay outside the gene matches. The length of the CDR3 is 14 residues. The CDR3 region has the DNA TGTGCCGGACAGGGGAAGAACACTAATGAAAAACTGTTTTTT. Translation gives CAGQGKNTNEKLFF.

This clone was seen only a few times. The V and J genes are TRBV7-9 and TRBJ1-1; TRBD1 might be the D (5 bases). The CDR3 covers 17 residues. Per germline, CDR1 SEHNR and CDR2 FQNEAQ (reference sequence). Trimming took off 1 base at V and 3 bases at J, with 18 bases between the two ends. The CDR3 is CASSLVIQVGAHTEAFF. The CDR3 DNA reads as TGTGCCAGCAGCTTAGTGATTCAGGTAGGGGCGCACACTGAAGCTTTCTTT.

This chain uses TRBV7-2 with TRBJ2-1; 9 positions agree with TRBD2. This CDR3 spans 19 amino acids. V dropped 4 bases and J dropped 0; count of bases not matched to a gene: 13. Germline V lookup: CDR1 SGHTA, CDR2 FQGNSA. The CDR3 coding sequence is TGTGCCAGCAGCTCCCCTAGGGCGGGGGGGCCACTCTCCTACAATGAGCAGTTCTTC. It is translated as CASSSPRAGGPLSYNEQFF. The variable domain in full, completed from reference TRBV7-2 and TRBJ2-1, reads GAGVSQSPSNKVTEKGKDVELRCDPISGHTALYWYRQSLGQGLEFLIYFQGNSAPDKSGLPSDRFSAERTGGSVSTLTIQRTQQEDSAVYLCASSSPRAGGPLSYNEQFFGPGTRLTVL.

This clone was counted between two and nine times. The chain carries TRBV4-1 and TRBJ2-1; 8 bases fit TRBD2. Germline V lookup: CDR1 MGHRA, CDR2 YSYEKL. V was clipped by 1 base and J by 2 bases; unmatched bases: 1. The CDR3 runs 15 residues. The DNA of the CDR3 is TGCGCCAGCAGCCAAGGCGGGGGGACCTACAATGAGCAGTTCTTC. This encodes CASSQGGGTYNEQFF.

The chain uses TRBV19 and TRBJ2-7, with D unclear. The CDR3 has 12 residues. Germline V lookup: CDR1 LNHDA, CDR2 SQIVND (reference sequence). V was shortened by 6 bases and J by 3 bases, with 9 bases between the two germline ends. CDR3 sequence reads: CASSHTNYEQYF. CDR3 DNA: TGTGCCAGTAGCCACACCAACTACGAGCAGTACTTC. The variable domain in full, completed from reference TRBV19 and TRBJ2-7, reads DGGITQSPKYLFRKEGQNVTLSCEQNLNHDAMYWYRQDPGQGLRLIYYSQIVNDFQKGDIAEGYSVSREKKESFPLTVTSAQKNPTAFYLCASSHTNYEQYFGPGTRLTVT.

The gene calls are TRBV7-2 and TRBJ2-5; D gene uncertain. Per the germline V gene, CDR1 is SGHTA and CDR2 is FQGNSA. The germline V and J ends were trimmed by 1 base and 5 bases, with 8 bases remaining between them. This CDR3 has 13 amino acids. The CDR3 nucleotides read TGTGCCAGCAGCTTAGACTCCTCGGAGACCCAGTACTTC. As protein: CASSLDSSETQYF.

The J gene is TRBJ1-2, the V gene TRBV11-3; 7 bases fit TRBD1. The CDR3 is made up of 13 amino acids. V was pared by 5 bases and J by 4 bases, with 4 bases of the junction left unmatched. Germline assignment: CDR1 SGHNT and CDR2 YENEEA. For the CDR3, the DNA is TGTGCCAGCAGCCCGGGACAGTCCTATGGCTACACCTTC. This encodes CASSPGQSYGYTF.

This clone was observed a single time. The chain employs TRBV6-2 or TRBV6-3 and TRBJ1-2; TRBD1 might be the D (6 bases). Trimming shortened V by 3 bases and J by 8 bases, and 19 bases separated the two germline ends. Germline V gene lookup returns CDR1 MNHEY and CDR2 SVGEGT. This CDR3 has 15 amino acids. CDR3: CASSYSPSGGRGYTF. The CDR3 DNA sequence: TGTGCCAGCAGTTATTCGCCTTCGGGGGGGCGCGGCTACACCTTC.

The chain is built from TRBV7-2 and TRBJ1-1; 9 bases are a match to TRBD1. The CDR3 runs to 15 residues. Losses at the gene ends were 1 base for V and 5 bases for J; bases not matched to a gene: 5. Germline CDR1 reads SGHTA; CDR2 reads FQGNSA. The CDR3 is CASSLERQGVTEAFF. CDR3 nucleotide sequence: TGTGCCAGCAGCTTAGAGAGACAGGGGGTAACTGAAGCTTTCTTT.